One sample yielded the 15 T cell receptor beta chains listed below, sequenced in a study of blood T cell repertoires in COVID-19. The protocol was immunoSEQ multiplex PCR, while the TCRdb copy is restricted to in-frame clones and leaves out a portion. Of some 200,000 clones in the sample, approximately 78% were seen once. Sequencing was performed on peripheral blood. The source is a woman between 70 and 85 years old with COVID-19, enrolled during active disease.

The chain is built from TRBV29-1 and TRBJ2-1; the D gene is possibly TRBD1 (6 bases). V lost 3 bases, J lost 4 bases, and 13 bases lay in between. The CDR3 loop spans 14 amino acids. Germline-derived CDR1 and CDR2 are SQVTM and ANQGSEA. The CDR3 nucleotides read TGCAGCGTTGATTGGGGGCGAGGGTACAATGAGCAGTTCTTC. Translation: CSVDWGRGYNEQFF.

The rearrangement links TRBV19 to TRBJ2-3, with 10 positions matching TRBD1. The germline V gene has CDR1 LNHDA and CDR2 SQIVND (reference sequence). This CDR3 is built from 13 residues. Trimming took 7 bases from V and 11 from J; bases not matched to a gene: 9. CDR3 DNA: TGTGCCAGTACCCAACGGACAGGGGGTTGGCAGTATTTT. It is translated as CASTQRTGGWQYF.

The rearrangement joins TRBV5-5 to TRBJ2-7; tentative D call: TRBD1 (6 bases). The CDR3 is 15 residues long. Trimming removed 6 bases from V and 2 bases from J, with 18 bases in between. The germline V gene encodes CDR1 SGHKS and CDR2 YYEKEE (reference sequence). The CDR3 spells CASIPSLGQTYEQYF. In DNA, the CDR3 is TGTGCCAGCATCCCCAGCCTGGGACAAACCTACGAGCAGTACTTC. Together with reference TRBV5-5 and TRBJ2-7, the CDR3 gives the full variable domain: DAGVTQSPTHLIKTRGQQVTLRCSPISGHKSVSWYQQVLGQGPQFIFQYYEKEERGRGNFPDRFSARQFPNYSSELNVNALLLGDSALYLCASIPSLGQTYEQYFGPGTRLTVT.

The chain employs TRBV11-2 and TRBJ1-1; D is uncertain. Trimming took off 5 bases at V and 8 bases at J, with 9 bases between the two ends. Germline-derived CDR1 and CDR2 are SGHAT and FQNNGV. The CDR3 is made up of 11 amino acids. The DNA of the CDR3 is TGTGCCAGCAGCCGGTTCGAGGAAGCTTTCTTT. Translated, it gives CASSRFEEAFF.

The chain has TRBV2 and TRBJ2-3; TRBD2 might be the D (6 bases). The V end was cut by 6 bases, the J end by 5 bases, with 21 bases between. Germline assignment: CDR1 SNHLY and CDR2 FYNNEI. CDR3 size: 16 residues. CDR3 residues: CASRDLAGRREDTQYF. The CDR3 nucleotides read TGTGCCAGCAGGGACTTGGCAGGGAGGCGGGAAGATACGCAGTATTTT.

This chain connects TRBV19 to TRBJ1-2; no clear D gene. CDR1 and CDR2 from the germline V gene are LNHDA and SQIVND (reference sequence). This CDR3 has 15 residues. Trimming removed 2 bases at V and 5 bases at J, with 15 bases between. The CDR3 loop reads CASSILYPPGYGYTF. CDR3 sequence (DNA): TGTGCCAGTAGTATACTCTATCCTCCGGGGTATGGCTACACCTTC.

This clone was found a few times. The rearrangement links TRBV5-1 to TRBJ1-3; the D gene is possibly TRBD1 (5 bases). CDR1 SGHRS and CDR2 YFSETQ come from the germline V gene. The V end lost 7 bases, the J end lost 4 bases, and 12 bases lay between the germline ends. The CDR3 is 13 residues long. CDR3 protein: CASRAGRGNTIYF. Written as DNA, the CDR3 is TGCGCCAGCCGAGCGGGACGAGGAAACACCATATATTTT.

This chain joins TRBV27 and TRBJ2-4; D possibly corresponds to TRBD1 (5 bases). This CDR3 has 14 amino acids. V dropped 0 bases and J dropped 5 bases, with 8 bases sitting between them. CDR1 is MNHEY and CDR2 is SMNVEV in the germline V gene (reference sequence). CDR3 coding DNA: TGTGCCAGCAGTTTATCCGTGGGGCAAAACATTCAGTACTTC. Amino acids: CASSLSVGQNIQYF.

The genes are TRBV14 and TRBJ2-1; a weak D match, TRBD2 (5 bases). The CDR3 contains 14 residues. Trimming removed 7 bases from V and 4 bases from J, with 14 bases in between. Germline values: CDR1 SGHDN, CDR2 FVKESK. The CDR3 nucleotides are TGTGCCAGCAACGCGGACTTCAATTACAATGAGCAGTTCTTC. Translated: CASNADFNYNEQFF.

The chain employs TRBV6-5 and TRBJ2-5; a weak D match, TRBD2 (6 bases). The V and J ends lost 5 bases and 1 base respectively, with 11 bases between them. Germline CDR1 reads MNHEY; CDR2 reads SVGAGI. This CDR3 region has 14 residues. The CDR3 nucleotides are TGTGCCAGCAGTCGGGGGTTAGTCCAAGAGACCCAGTACTTC. This gives the protein CASSRGLVQETQYF.

The count of this clone is one. The chain uses TRBV4-2 and TRBJ1-3, with TRBD1 matching 7 bases. The V and J ends lost 4 bases and 2 bases, in that order; junction bases with no gene match: 2. CDR3 length equals 14 residues. Germline lookup yields CDR1 LGHNA and CDR2 YNFKEQ. The CDR3 DNA sequence: TGTGCCAGCAGCCGGGGACAGACTGGAAACACCATATATTTT. This sequence encodes CASSRGQTGNTIYF.

The rearrangement uses TRBV3-1 (or the pseudogene TRBV3-2) and TRBJ2-7; a possible D gene is TRBD1 (6 bases). Trimming removed 2 bases at V and 2 bases at J, with 10 bases between. CDR1 LGHDT and CDR2 YNNKEL come from the germline V gene (reference sequence). The CDR3 has 14 amino acids. The CDR3 DNA reads TGTGCCAGCAGCCAAACAGGGCCGACCTACGAGCAGTACTTC. The encoded protein is CASSQTGPTYEQYF.

The chain joins TRBV2 to TRBJ2-7, with 8 bases matching TRBD2. The V gene's germline CDR1 is SNHLY and CDR2 FYNNEI. After removal of 3 bases from V and 4 bases from J, the junction contained 17 bases not matched to a gene. This CDR3 is 18 amino acids long. CDR3 coding DNA: TGTGCCAGCAGTGACCCGGAAGCGGGAGAGAGGCTCCTATACGAGCAGTACTTC. This encodes CASSDPEAGERLLYEQYF.

The chain combines TRBV28 with TRBJ1-5; D might be TRBD1 (5 bases). V shed 5 bases and J shed 7 bases, with 9 bases lying between them. Per the germline V gene, CDR1 is MDHEN and CDR2 is SYDVKM. There are 12 residues in the CDR3. The chain's CDR3 is CASSGGGQPQHF. DNA of the CDR3: TGTGCCAGCAGTGGGGGGGGGCAGCCCCAGCATTTT.

The rearrangement joins TRBV28 to TRBJ1-2; 8 positions match TRBD1. J gave up 0 bases and V 5 bases, and 5 bases lay outside the gene matches. Germline-derived CDR1 and CDR2 are MDHEN and SYDVKM. The CDR3 totals 15 residues. CDR3 protein: CASSPRGRANYGYTF. In nucleotides, the CDR3 is TGTGCCAGCAGTCCCAGGGGGCGGGCTAACTATGGCTACACCTTC.